This TCR beta chain was obtained from a study of T cell responses to AZD1222 COVID-19 vaccine. Whole-study results and caveats: Donor demographics were predominantly white British with a female majority; clonal diversity may be underestimated. Seropositive at baseline were only a handful of AZD1222 recipients. Repertoires were obtained only post-peak T cell response.

The table came from immunoSEQ multiplex PCR; TCRdb's copy has only in-frame clones and leaves some out. The data hold 95,000 to 150,000 clones, with over 75% observed a single time. Between the trimmed V and J ends, which lost 4 bases and 10 bases, there was a span of 16 bases. Germline loops: CDR1 MNHEY, CDR2 SVGAGI. The CDR3 consists of 13 residues. This clone was observed a single time. No antigen is known for it. The sequence was collected from an adult in good health. The rearrangement uses TRBV6-5 and TRBJ1-1; possibly TRBD1 for D (6 bases). The sample was peripheral blood, taken on day 0 of AZD1222 vaccination. The CDR3 reads CASSSNPGQRAFF. CDR3 DNA sequence: TGTGCCAGCAGTTCCAACCCGGGACAACGAGCTTTCTTT.